Listed here are 9 T cell receptor beta chains from one sample, sequenced in a study of tumor and adjacent non-tumor tissue in lung cancer. RNA was extracted from bulk tissue without any cell sorting. A modified ARM-PCR protocol with three rounds of nested PCR amplified TCRbeta. TCRdb re-called the multiplex PCR reads through MiXCR, storing one row per CDR3 protein. The data contain 120,000 or so distinct CDR3 sequences, 66% of them singletons. Input material: lung tumor tissue. Receptor source: a man aged 25-45 years with non-small cell lung cancer.

A word on this clonotype: A read error is possible here, since a much larger clone lies one base away. The chain combines TRBV6-1 with TRBJ1-4; D not resolved. Germline CDR1 is MNHNS and CDR2 is SASEGT. This CDR3 is built from 13 residues. The CDR3 sequence is CASRPGGRERLFF. The CDR3 bases are TGTGCCAGCAGGCCGGGCGGACGGGAAAGACTGTTTTTT.

This clonotype appeared many times. The chain links TRBV6-5 to TRBJ2-5; D is ambiguous. The CDR3 has 14 amino acids. Trimming cost V 0 bases and J 5 bases, with 10 bases left between them. Germline lookup yields CDR1 MNHEY and CDR2 SVGAGI. The CDR3 protein is CASSYSADPETQYF. The DNA of the CDR3 is TGTGCCAGCAGTTACTCGGCAGATCCCGAGACCCAGTACTTC.

This clonotype was seen only a few times. The junction does not match germline at one end; this may be a read error. This chain connects TRBV4-1 to TRBJ2-7, with D possibly TRBD1 on 6 matching bases. Per germline, CDR1 MGHRA and CDR2 YSYEKL. The CDR3 is made up of 16 amino acids. The CDR3 sequence is CASSQDETGQTHEQYF. The CDR3 nucleotides are TGCGCCAGCAGTCAAGACGAGACAGGACAAACCCACGAGCAGTACTTC.

As to this clonotype: At one end, the junction sequence differs from germline, possibly due to a read error. V usage is TRBV29-1 and J usage is TRBJ2-2, with D possibly being TRBD2 (5 bases). Looked up from germline, CDR1 is SQVTM and CDR2 is ANQGSEA. The CDR3 totals 16 residues. CDR3 DNA sequence: TGCAGCGTTGCTCCTCAAGGGTCTTTGAACACCGGGGAGCTGATTTTT. Protein product: CSVAPQGSLNTGELIF.

This clonotype showed up many times. The V gene is TRBV29-1, the J gene TRBJ2-1; 9 bases are shared with TRBD2. CDR3 length equals 12 residues. V shed 8 bases, J shed 10 bases, and the junction held 9 bases outside the gene matches. Per germline, CDR1 SQVTM and CDR2 ANQGSEA. CDR3 nucleotides: TGCAGCCTTCAGCGGGGGGCGGGGGAGCAGTTCTTC. Translating it yields CSLQRGAGEQFF.

This rearrangement joins TRBV24-1 to TRBJ2-7; no reliable D call. The CDR3 spans 16 residues. V was trimmed by 5 bases and J by 7 bases, leaving 23 bases between them. The germline gives CDR1 KGHDR, CDR2 SFDVKD. The CDR3 region has the DNA TGTGCCACCAGTGGCCGTACAAATTCGATGAGTAAGGAGCAGTACTTC. Residues: CATSGRTNSMSKEQYF.

This clonotype has only a few counts. Relative to the germline gene, one junction end is altered; a read error may explain this. This sequence joins TRBV20-1 and TRBJ2-1; no reliable D call. This CDR3 contains 13 residues. Germline CDR1 reads DFQATT; CDR2 reads SNEGSKA (reference sequence). The CDR3 loop reads CNAGDLPYNEQFF. The CDR3 nucleotides are TGCAATGCTGGAGATCTCCCCTACAATGAGCAGTTCTTC.

This chain connects TRBV20-1 to TRBJ2-7; D is ambiguous. The CDR3 contains 14 residues. CDR1 is DFQATT and CDR2 is SNEGSKA in the germline V gene (reference sequence). Trimming stripped 7 bases from V and 7 bases from J, with 23 bases between. The CDR3 DNA reads as TGCAGTGTTGCGAACTGGGCAGGTGGCGATGAGCAGTACTTC. Residues: CSVANWAGGDEQYF.

This clonotype was seen ten or more times. This sequence joins TRBV29-1 and TRBJ2-2; possible D gene TRBD2, 5 bases. Trimming stripped 4 bases from V and 7 bases from J, with 13 bases between. This CDR3 has 13 residues. Looked up from germline, CDR1 is SQVTM and CDR2 is ANQGSEA. The CDR3 here is CSVASAGGGELFF. In DNA, the CDR3 is TGCAGCGTTGCAAGTGCGGGCGGCGGGGAGCTGTTTTTT.